This TCR beta chain derives from a study of T cell responses to AZD1222 COVID-19 vaccine. Profiling relied on immunoSEQ multiplex PCR, and the TCRdb table lists in-frame clones only, not all of them. Of some 120,000 clones listed, 85% to 90% are singletons. Trimming removed 1 base at V and 5 bases at J, with 9 bases between. The germline CDR1 and CDR2 sequences are GTSNPN and SVGIG (reference sequence). The CDR3 totals 12 residues. The sequence derives from an adult in good health. V is TRBV30 and J is TRBJ2-7; D is undetermined. The starting material was peripheral blood, obtained on day 0 of AZD1222 vaccination. DNA for the CDR3: TGTGCCTGGAGTGCGTTCAGAGACGAGCAGTACTTC. This sequence encodes CAWSAFRDEQYF.